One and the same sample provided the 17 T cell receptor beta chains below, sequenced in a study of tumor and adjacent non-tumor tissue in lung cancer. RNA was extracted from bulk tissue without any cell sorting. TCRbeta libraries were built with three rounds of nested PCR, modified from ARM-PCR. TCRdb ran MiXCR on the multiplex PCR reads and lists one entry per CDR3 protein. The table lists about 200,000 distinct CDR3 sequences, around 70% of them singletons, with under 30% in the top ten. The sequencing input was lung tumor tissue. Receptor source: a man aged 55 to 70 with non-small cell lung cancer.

In nucleotides, the CDR3 is TGTGCCAGCAGCTTAGTCTGGGGCAGGAAGACCGGGGAGCTGTTTTTT. It encodes CASSLVWGRKTGELFF. The J gene is TRBJ2-2, the V gene TRBV11-2; tentative D call: TRBD1 (5 bases). The germline CDR1 and CDR2 sequences are SGHAT and FQNNGV. The CDR3 contains 16 residues. Trimming pared 1 base from V and 5 bases from J, leaving 14 bases between.

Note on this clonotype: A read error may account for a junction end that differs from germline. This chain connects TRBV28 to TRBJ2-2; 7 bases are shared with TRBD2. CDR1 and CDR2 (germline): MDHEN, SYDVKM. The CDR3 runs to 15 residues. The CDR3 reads CASKGGGPNIGELFF. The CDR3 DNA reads TGTGCCAGCAAGGGCGGGGGACCTAACATCGGGGAGCTGTTTTTT.

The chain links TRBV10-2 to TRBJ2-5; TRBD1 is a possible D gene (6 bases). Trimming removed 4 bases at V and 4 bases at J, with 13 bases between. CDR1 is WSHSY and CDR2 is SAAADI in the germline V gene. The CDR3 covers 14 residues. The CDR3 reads CASSVTGYPETQYF. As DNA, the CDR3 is TGCGCCAGCAGTGTTACAGGGTATCCAGAGACCCAGTACTTC.

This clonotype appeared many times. CDR3 nucleotide sequence: TGTGCCAGCAGTTACAAGACAGGGCCCAACTATGGCTACACCTTC. Its protein is CASSYKTGPNYGYTF. V is TRBV6-6 and J is TRBJ1-2, with 7 bases aligning to TRBD1. The V gene end was trimmed by 2 bases and the J gene end by 2 bases; junction bases not matched to a gene: 5. Germline CDR1 is MNHNY and CDR2 is SVGAGI (reference sequence). This CDR3 contains 15 residues.

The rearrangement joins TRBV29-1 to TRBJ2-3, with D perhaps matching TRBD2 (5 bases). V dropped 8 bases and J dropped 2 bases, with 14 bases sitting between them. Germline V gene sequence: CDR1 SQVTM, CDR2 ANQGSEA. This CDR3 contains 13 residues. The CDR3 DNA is TGCAGCCTGCAGGTGACTATCACAGATACGCAGTATTTT. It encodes CSLQVTITDTQYF.

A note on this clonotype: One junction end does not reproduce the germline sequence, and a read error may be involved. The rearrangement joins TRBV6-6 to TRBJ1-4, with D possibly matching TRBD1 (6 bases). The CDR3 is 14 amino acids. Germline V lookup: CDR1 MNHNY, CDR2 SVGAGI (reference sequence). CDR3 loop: CAGSSGTGSGKLFF. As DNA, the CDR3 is TGTGCCGGCAGCTCCGGTACAGGGAGCGGAAAACTGTTTTTT.

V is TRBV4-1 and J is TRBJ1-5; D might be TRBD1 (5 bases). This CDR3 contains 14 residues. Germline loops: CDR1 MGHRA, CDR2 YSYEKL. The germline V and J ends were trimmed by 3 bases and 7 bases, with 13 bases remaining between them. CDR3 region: CASSHPPEGQPQHF. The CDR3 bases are TGCGCCAGCAGCCATCCTCCGGAGGGGCAGCCCCAGCATTTT.

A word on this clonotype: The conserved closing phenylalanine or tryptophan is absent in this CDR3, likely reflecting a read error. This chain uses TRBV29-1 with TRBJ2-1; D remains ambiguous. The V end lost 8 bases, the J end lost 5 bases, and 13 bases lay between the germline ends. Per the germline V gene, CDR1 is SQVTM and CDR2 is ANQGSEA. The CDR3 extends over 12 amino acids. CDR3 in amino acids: CSTARWDNEQFI. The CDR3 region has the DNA TGCAGCACCGCTCGATGGGACAATGAGCAGTTCATC.

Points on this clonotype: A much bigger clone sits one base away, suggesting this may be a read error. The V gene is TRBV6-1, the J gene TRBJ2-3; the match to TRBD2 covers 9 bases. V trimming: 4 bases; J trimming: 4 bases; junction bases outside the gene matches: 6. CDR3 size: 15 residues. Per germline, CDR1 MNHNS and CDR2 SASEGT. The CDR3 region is CASSGLAEGPDTQYF. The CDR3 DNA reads TGTGCCAGCAGTGGACTAGCGGAAGGGCCAGATACGCAGTATTTT.

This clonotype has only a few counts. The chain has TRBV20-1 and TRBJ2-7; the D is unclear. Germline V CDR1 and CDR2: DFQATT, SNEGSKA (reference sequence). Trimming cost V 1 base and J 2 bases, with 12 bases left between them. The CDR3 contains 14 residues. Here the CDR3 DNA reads TGCAGTGCTAGAGTCCCCAGCCCTCCCTACGAGCAGTACTTC. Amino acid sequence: CSARVPSPPYEQYF.

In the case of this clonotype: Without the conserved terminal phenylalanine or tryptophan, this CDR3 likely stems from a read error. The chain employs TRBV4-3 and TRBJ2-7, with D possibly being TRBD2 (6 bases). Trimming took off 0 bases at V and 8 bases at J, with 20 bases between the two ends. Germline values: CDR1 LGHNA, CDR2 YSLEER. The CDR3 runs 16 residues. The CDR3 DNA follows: TGCGCCAGCAGCCAAGATAGGGGCGGGAAACAGTACAAGCAGTACTCC. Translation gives CASSQDRGGKQYKQYS.

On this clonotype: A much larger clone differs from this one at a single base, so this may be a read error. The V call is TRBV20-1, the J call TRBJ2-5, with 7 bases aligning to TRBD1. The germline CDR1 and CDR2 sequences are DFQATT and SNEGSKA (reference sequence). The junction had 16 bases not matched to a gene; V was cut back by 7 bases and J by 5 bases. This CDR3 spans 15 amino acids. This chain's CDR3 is CSVRAPTGFEETQYF. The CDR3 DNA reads TGCAGTGTTAGGGCTCCGACAGGGTTCGAGGAGACCCAGTACTTC.

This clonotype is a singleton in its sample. The CDR3 is CNVVQQETQYF. In nucleotides, the CDR3 is TGCAACGTAGTACAGCAAGAGACCCAGTACTTC. The genes are TRBV29-1 and TRBJ2-5; D not certain. Germline-derived CDR1 and CDR2 are SQVTM and ANQGSEA. The CDR3 sequence is 11 residues long.

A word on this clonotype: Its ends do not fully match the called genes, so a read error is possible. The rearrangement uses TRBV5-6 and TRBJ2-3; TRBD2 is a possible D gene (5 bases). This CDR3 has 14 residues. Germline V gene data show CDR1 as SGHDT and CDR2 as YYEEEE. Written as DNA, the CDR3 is TGTGCCGGCAGCTTGTTGGAGGTAATAGATACGCAGTATTTT. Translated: CAGSLLEVIDTQYF. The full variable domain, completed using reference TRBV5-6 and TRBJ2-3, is DAGVTQSPTHLIKTRGQQVTLRCSPKSGHDTVSWYQQALGQGPQFIFQYYEEEERQRGNFPDRFSGHQFPNYSSELNVNALLLGDSALYLCAGSLLEVIDTQYFGPGTRLTVL.

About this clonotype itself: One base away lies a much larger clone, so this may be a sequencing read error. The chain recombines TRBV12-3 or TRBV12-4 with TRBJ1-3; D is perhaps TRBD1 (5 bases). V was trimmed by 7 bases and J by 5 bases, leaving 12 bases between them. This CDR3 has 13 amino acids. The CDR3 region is CASTQTARNTIYF. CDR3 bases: TGTGCCAGCACCCAGACAGCTAGAAACACCATATATTTT.

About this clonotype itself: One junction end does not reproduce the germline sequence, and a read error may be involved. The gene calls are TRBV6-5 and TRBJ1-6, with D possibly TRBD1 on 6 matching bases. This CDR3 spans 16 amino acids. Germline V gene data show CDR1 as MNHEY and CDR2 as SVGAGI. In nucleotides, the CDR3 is TGTGCCAGGAGTTACTCTACCACAGGGCTAGGTTCACCCCTCCACTTT. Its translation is CARSYSTTGLGSPLHF.

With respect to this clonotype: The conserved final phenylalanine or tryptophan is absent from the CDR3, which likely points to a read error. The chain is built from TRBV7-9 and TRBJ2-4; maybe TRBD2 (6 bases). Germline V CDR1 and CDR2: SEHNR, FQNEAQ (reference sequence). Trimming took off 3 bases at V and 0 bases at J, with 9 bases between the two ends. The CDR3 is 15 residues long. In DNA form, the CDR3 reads TGTGCCAGCAGCTTCGGGGGTGTAGCCAAAAACATTCAGTACTTG. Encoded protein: CASSFGGVAKNIQYL.